This T cell receptor (beta chain) was sequenced during a study of T-cell memory formation after mild COVID-19. Overall study findings and caveats: Pre-infection memory carried some responding clones, suggesting that cross-reactive memory joined. Most CD4+ clones that shrank were in CM and EM, while CD8+ ones turned up in EMRA. Clones that contracted from day 15 to 85 were balanced CD4/CD8, while later expanders leaned CD4+.

Germline-derived CDR1 and CDR2 are SGHRS and YFSETQ. Losses at the gene ends were 6 bases for V and 3 bases for J; bases not matched to a gene: 7. This CDR3 has 14 residues. The authors produced TCR alpha and TCR beta cDNA libraries with sample barcodes and UMIs by 5'RACE using constant-segment primers. TCRdb re-analysed the 5' RACE reads in MiXCR, keeping a single row per CDR3 protein. This table has under 300,000 distinct CDR3 sequences, 8% to 9.5% appearing once. This clonotype showed up many times. Its antigen is still unknown. The origin of this receptor is a man aged 18-30 years who had mild COVID-19 (a few samples of this study predate the infection). Cell type and time point are not known. The chain carries TRBV5-1 and TRBJ2-3; TRBD1 aligns across 7 bases. Sequencing input: PBMCs or a T cell subset sorted from them (not recorded which). CDR3 region: CASTRQGETDTQYF. In DNA, the CDR3 is TGCGCCAGCACTCGACAGGGTGAAACAGATACGCAGTATTTT.